Reported below is one T cell receptor beta chain. Its antigen is still unknown. Via MiXCR, TCRdb re-called the reads, giving one row per CDR3 protein. The repertoire holds around 430,000 distinct CDR3 sequences, approximately 42% seen once, with about 41% in the top ten. These data are taken from a study of T cell repertoires in cytomegalovirus infection. Study information: CMV epitopes in the study were HLA-C-restricted (recently identified) and HLA-B-restricted (well studied). TCR beta signatures that were public indicated CMV infection and matching HLA type.

Germline values: CDR1 DFQATT, CDR2 SNEGSKA (reference sequence). The CDR3 runs 16 residues. Trimming stripped 3 bases from V and 5 bases from J, with 17 bases between. Whole-study results and caveats: Carriage of CMV together with the relevant HLA was identifiable through cumulative public TCR beta family frequency. CMV-specific HLA-C-restricted TCR beta clonotypes dominated the ex vivo response.

The TCR sequence derives from a human donor in good health (CMV status not recorded). Some clones in this sample may be carry-over from other donors' samples. The gene calls are TRBV20-1 and TRBJ1-6; perhaps TRBD1 as D (6 bases). The sample in question was cultured PBMCs, obtained from culture after CMV antigen stimulation. CDR3 residues: CSASPGEGTDNSPLHF. Here the CDR3 DNA reads TGCAGTGCTAGCCCAGGGGAGGGGACTGATAATTCACCCCTCCACTTT.